This TCR beta chain was retrieved from a study of blood T cell repertoires in COVID-19 (dated by TCRdb to 2020 to 2021). For the wider study: Samples from collaborators originated in the United States, Italy and Spain and spanned both the acute and convalescent phases of COVID-19. Samples came from the ongoing ImmuneRACE study (first 160 participants) plus 1,254 subjects from 6 global collaborators. HLA class I and class II types, where available, came from metadata supplied by the sample provider rather than from assay-based typing. Nearly every sample came with metadata listing a de-identified subject ID, COVID-19 status, age in years and sex. The repertoires were made available in a free public database intended to serve as a resource for research on the immune response to SARS-CoV-2. The dataset comprised deeply sampled blood TCRbeta repertoires from subjects exposed to, actively infected with, or recovered from COVID-19. The material from the prospective study consisted of cDNA or gDNA derived from T cells, B-cell-depleted T cells, or PBMCs. Summary of the overall study and its limitations: How much clinical and demographic metadata was included differed by source and by participant, and the metadata was provided uncurated.

From the cysteine through the phenylalanine, the CDR3 covers 15 amino acids. Kept here is only the CDR3 DNA, which spans 45 bases and is read in frame from base 1. Unmatched junction bases come to 8, with V trimmed by 5 bases and J by 6 bases. The germline V gene encodes CDR1 SEHNR and CDR2 FQNEAQ (reference sequence). The immunoSEQ Assay, a bias-controlled multiplex PCR, was used to amplify TCRbeta CDR3 regions from genomic DNA. The original pipeline was this. The number of nucleated cells in each sample was estimated from the amplification of reference gene primers within the assay. Sequence reads were collapsed and filtered to measure the absolute abundance of every unique TCRbeta CDR3 rearrangement. For each sample, productive Simpson clonality was calculated as the square root of Simpson's diversity index across productive rearrangements. Imported from immuneACCESS, the table was reduced by TCRdb to in-frame sequences with V and J called. These copies leave out some clones; in studies compared against another copy, an unresolved V gene accounts for under half, and the cause of the remainder is not known. V and J calls and clone size are copied from that table; D and trimming were computed from the DNA. Recorded for this sample are 15,000 to 20,000 clones; about 85% of them occurred a single time. The ten biggest clones cover about 49% of the sample.

The collaborating institutions used their own protocols to collect whole blood in K2EDTA tubes. For TCRbeta analysis, collaborators shipped samples as frozen whole blood, isolated PBMCs, or DNA extracted from either of those sample types. Only one count was recorded for this clone. The target of this receptor is not known. Base-call qualities are not available, and no considerably larger clone is one nucleotide away. This receptor chain uses TRBV7-9 and TRBJ2-3; 10 bases in the middle match TRBD2. Sequencing was performed on peripheral blood. This clonotype was obtained from a human donor in a cohort sampled during active COVID-19. The DNA sequence is given as TGTGCCAGCAGCGCCAGCGGGGGGGGTCGGGATACGCAGTATTTT. Its protein is CASSASGGGRDTQYF.